This TCR beta chain stems from a study of response to subunit inactivated influenza vaccine. CDR1 and CDR2 from the germline V gene are SGHTA and FQGNSA. CDR3 size: 15 residues. V was cut by 1 base and J by 0 bases, with 9 bases left in between. Each CDR3 protein is one row after TCRdb ran MiXCR on the RT-PCR reads. The table includes over 650,000 distinct CDR3 sequences, around a sixth detected once. This clonotype was detected a few times. This chain links TRBV7-2 with TRBJ1-2; D is unresolved. This clonotype was sampled from a man aged 45-60 years who received an inactivated influenza vaccine. The sequencing used PBMCs from blood, collected about 5 days after vaccination. The chain's CDR3 is CASSLEVSSNYGYTF. The CDR3 coding sequence is TGTGCCAGCAGCTTAGAGGTTTCATCTAACTATGGCTACACCTTC.